This TCR beta chain was captured in a study of CD8+ T cells in alopecia areata. This CDR3 contains 16 residues. The V end was cut by 5 bases, the J end by 0 bases, with 14 bases between. CDR1 and CDR2 (germline): SEHNR, FQNEAQ (reference sequence). Overall study findings and caveats: Among the cells sequenced in scalp samples are also the resident alphabeta T cells of normal skin. Clonality in lesional scalp, especially alopecia totalis/universalis, exceeded that of normal scalp.

Following RNA extraction, reverse transcription yielded cDNA that acted as the sequencing template. Measured with immunoSEQ multiplex PCR; TCRdb has only the in-frame clones, and not every one. Here the sample spans about 120,000 clones, roughly 66% being singletons. This clone was seen a few times. The antigen is not known. J is TRBJ2-4 and V is TRBV7-9, with D maybe TRBD1 (5 bases). Sequenced: CD4+ T cells sorted from blood. This sequence was found in a human donor in good health. CDR3 residues: CASSTQVDLAKNIQYF. The DNA for the CDR3 is TGTGCCAGCAGCACACAGGTAGACCTAGCCAAAAACATTCAGTACTTC.